This entry concerns a single TCR beta chain. Its antigen target is currently unknown. No quality values exist for individual bases; no much larger clone is one base distant. The sample comes from a study of beta chain features in type 1 diabetes (dated by TCRdb to the late 2010s). With respect to the entire study: No differences in mean age, gender distribution, total cell number or subset yield were found between patients and healthy donors. A total of around 110,000,000 sorted cells were examined across all samples, and RNA yield correlated strongly with the number of cells per subset. In the study, recently diagnosed type 1 diabetes patients and matched healthy donors were compared on the TCRB repertoires of their sorted circulating CD4+ T cell subsets. Regulatory and stem cell-like memory subsets were obtained from only 8 patients and roughly 8 healthy donors, while naive and central memory subsets were obtained from all 30 or so donors.

The CDR3 runs 13 residues from the cysteine to the phenylalanine. Only the CDR3 part of the read is kept: 39 bases, read in frame from the first base. The CDR1 and CDR2 encoded by the germline V gene are SGHRS and YFSETQ. At the junction V is shortened by 6 bases and J by 7 bases, with 16 bases in between. The paper's findings and limits, for the study overall: Sequencing cDNA rather than genomic DNA could over-represent highly expressing activated cells, although activation and CD3 levels did not differ between groups. At VDJ recombination sites, type 1 diabetes patients had fewer insertions and more deleted nucleotides, which implies abnormalities in thymic rearrangement. Type 1 diabetes patients showed a moderate but significant shortening of TCRB CDR3 length in all four CD4+ subsets. Only small numbers of individuals were included in the HLA sub-analyses, which left unresolved whether HLA type had any influence on TCRB rearrangement. PCR might favor shorter templates, but patient and control samples were amplified and corrected together, so any skew would affect both groups equally. Naive, central memory and regulatory TCRB repertoires appeared more similar among patients than among healthy donors.

From each donor, a single peripheral blood sample of about 110 mL on average was drawn into heparinised tubes. Using a panel that included CD45RO, CCR7, CD25, CD127, CD95 and CD27, naive, central memory, regulatory and stem cell-like memory CD4+ T cells were sorted on a BD FACSAria II. Purity was above 98% for every sorted population. PBMCs were separated immediately by Lymphoprep density gradient centrifugation and were stained directly, without being cultured. Samples were stained and sorted in pairs, with one healthy donor and one patient per experiment, so that batch effects were minimized. The entire isolated RNA was reverse transcribed using the High Capacity cDNA Reverse Transcription Kit, and thus expressed TCRB transcripts were sequenced. Naive, central memory and regulatory T cell samples underwent deep immunoSEQ sequencing, averaging about 3.5 million total reads per sample. After sorted cells were lysed in RLT buffer, RNA was extracted with DNase-treated RNeasy Micro or Mini kits, with the choice depending on cell number. Each cell subset was processed separately to prevent cross-contamination, with patient and healthy donor samples processed together. The immunoSEQ multiplex PCR was used to amplify TCRB sequences from cDNA, yielding 87-bp fragments that span the CDR3 region. The amplicons were sequenced using the Illumina HiSeq platform. The authors processed their data as follows. PCR bias was computationally corrected using synthetic template baselines, reads within Hamming distance 2 were collapsed, and singletons that could not be merged were discarded. Reads were aligned against IMGT so that V, D and J genes, CDR3 length and insertions or deletions at six rearrangement sites could be assigned. Clonotype counts were normalized to sorted cell number within each subset before computing true diversity and Gini coefficients with the tcR R package. Repertoire sharing was quantified using the overlap coefficient calculated on TCRB nucleotide sequences. Out-of-frame TCRB sequences from naive cells were analyzed to stand in for the pre-selection repertoire. This immuneACCESS table, as held by TCRdb, lists in-frame sequences with V and J called but not all clones. Of the missing ones, under half trace to an unresolved V gene in checked studies; the others have no known cause. V and J calls and clone size follow that table, whereas D and trimming were derived from the DNA. A total of 400,000 to 450,000 clones appear in this sample, roughly 14% of them only once. The ten largest clones capture roughly 0.036% of the sample.

Sequenced material: naive CD4+ T cells from blood. This sample's cell subset or site label indicates: true naive CD4+ T cells. The receptor was derived from a man aged 30-40 years in good health. The rearranged segments are TRBV5-1 and TRBJ2-5; the D gene is perhaps TRBD1, on 5 matching bases. In nucleotide form, the sequence is TGCGCCAGCACCCAAGGGCAGGGTGGGACCCAGTACTTC. Translated, it reads CASTQGQGGTQYF. Joined to the reference TRBV5-1 and TRBJ2-5 proteins, this CDR3 gives the full variable domain: KAGVTQTPRYLIKTRGQQVTLSCSPISGHRSVSWYQQTPGQGLQFLFEYFSETQRNKGNFPGRFSGRQFSNSRSEMNVSTLELGDSALYLCASTQGQGGTQYFGPGTRLLVL.